The sequence of this T cell receptor (beta chain) was determined in a study of control samples from healthy donors and cancer patients. The CDR3 spans 14 residues. V dropped 3 bases and J dropped 1 base, with 9 bases sitting between them. Germline lookup yields CDR1 LGHDT and CDR2 YNNKEL (reference sequence). Clones were sequenced by immunoSEQ multiplex PCR, and TCRdb holds only the in-frame ones, with some missing. The sample consists of about 150,000 clones, 90% to 95% of them appearing once. Specimen: PBMCs. The TCR originated in a man aged 55 to 70 with colorectal cancer. This chain links TRBV3-1 (or the pseudogene TRBV3-2) with TRBJ1-1, with D possibly matching TRBD1 (5 bases). The CDR3 is CASSQSGANTEAFF. The CDR3 DNA reads TGTGCCAGCAGCCAGAGTGGGGCGAACACTGAAGCTTTCTTT.